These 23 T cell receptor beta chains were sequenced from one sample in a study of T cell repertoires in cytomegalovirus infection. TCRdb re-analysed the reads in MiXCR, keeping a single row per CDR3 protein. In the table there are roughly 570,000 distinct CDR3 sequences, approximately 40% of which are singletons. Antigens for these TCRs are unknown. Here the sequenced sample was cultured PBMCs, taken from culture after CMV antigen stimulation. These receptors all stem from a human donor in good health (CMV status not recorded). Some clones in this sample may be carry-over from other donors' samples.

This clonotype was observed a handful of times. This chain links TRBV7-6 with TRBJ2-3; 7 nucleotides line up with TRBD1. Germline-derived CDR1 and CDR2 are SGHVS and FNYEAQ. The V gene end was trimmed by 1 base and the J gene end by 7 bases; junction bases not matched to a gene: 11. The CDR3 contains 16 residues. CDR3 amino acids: CASSLVTGVLSNTQYF. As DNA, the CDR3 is TGTGCCAGCAGCTTAGTAACAGGGGTGCTATCGAATACGCAGTATTTT.

The CDR3 nucleotides are TGTGCCAGCAGCGCCCTAGCGGGGGAGTACAATGAGCAGTTCTTC. This encodes CASSALAGEYNEQFF. The rearrangement uses TRBV11-2 and TRBJ2-1, with 10 bases that match TRBD2. Germline V gene sequence: CDR1 SGHAT, CDR2 FQNNGV. With V trimmed by 5 bases and J by 4 bases, 5 bases remained unmatched. The CDR3 sequence is 15 residues long.

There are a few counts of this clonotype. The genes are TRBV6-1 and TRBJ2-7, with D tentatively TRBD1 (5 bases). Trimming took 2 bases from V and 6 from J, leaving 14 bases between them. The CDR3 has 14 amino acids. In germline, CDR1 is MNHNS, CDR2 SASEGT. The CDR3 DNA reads TGTGCCAGCAGTGAATTGTACAGGTTGACCGAGCAGTACTTC. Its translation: CASSELYRLTEQYF.

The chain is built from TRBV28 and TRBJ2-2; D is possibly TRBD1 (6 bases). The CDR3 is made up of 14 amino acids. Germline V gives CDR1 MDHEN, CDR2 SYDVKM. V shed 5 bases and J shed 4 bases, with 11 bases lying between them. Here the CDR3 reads CASSGTRSTGELFF. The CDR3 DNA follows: TGTGCCAGCAGTGGGACAAGAAGCACCGGGGAGCTGTTTTTT.

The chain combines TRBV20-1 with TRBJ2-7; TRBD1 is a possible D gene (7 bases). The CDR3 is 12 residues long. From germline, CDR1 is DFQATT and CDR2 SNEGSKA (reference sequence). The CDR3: CAQGGRIYEQYF. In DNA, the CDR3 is TGCGCGCAGGGGGGTCGAATCTACGAGCAGTACTTC.

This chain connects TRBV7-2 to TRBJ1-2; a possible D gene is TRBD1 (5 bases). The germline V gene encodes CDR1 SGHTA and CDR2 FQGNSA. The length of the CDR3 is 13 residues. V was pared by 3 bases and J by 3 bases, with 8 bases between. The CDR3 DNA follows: TGTGCCAGCAGCTTCGGCAGGGACTATGGCTACACCTTC. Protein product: CASSFGRDYGYTF.

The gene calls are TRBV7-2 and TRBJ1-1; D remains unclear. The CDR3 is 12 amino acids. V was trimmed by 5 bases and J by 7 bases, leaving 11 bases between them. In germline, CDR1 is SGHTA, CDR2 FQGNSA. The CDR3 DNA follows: TGTGCCAGCAGCCTTGTAGCGATTGAAGCTTTCTTT. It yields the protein CASSLVAIEAFF.

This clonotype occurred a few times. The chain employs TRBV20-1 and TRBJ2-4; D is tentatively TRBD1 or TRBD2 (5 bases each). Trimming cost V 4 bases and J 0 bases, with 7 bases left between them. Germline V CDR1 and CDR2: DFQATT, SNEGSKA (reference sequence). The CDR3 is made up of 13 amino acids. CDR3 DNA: TGCAGTGCTACTGGGACAGCCAAAAACATTCAGTACTTC. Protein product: CSATGTAKNIQYF.

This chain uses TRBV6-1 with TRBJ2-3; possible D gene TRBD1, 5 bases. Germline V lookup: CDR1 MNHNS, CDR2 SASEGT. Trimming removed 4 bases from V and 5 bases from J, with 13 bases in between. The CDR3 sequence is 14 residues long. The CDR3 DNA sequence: TGTGCCAGCAGTGGGGGCGGAGTAGGAGATACGCAGTATTTT. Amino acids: CASSGGGVGDTQYF.

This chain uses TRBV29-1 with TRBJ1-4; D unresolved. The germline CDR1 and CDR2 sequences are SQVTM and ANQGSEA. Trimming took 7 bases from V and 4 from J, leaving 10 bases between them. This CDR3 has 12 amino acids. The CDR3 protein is CSAMDDNEKLFF. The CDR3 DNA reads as TGCAGCGCCATGGATGATAATGAAAAACTGTTTTTT.

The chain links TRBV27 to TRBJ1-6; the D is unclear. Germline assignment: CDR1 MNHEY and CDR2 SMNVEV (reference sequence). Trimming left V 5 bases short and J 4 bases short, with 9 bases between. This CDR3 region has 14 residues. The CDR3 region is CASSAQRYNSPLHF. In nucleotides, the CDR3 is TGTGCCAGCAGTGCCCAGAGGTATAATTCACCCCTCCACTTT.

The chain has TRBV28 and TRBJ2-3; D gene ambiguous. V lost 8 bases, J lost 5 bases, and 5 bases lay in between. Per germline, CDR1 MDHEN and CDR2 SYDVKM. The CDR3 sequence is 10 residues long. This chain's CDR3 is CASGRDTQYF. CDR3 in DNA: TGTGCCAGCGGACGAGATACGCAGTATTTT. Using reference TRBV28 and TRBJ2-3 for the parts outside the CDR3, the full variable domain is DVKVTQSSRYLVKRTGEKVFLECVQDMDHENMFWYRQDPGLGLRLIYFSYDVKMKEKGDIPEGYSVSREKKERFSLILESASTNQTSMYLCASGRDTQYFGPGTRLTVL.

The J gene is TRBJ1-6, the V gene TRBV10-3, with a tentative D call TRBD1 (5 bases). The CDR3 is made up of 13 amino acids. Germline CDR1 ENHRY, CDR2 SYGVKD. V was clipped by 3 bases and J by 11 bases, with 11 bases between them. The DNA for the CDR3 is TGTGCCATCAGTGACAGGGATTGGACACCCCTCCACTTT. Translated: CAISDRDWTPLHF.

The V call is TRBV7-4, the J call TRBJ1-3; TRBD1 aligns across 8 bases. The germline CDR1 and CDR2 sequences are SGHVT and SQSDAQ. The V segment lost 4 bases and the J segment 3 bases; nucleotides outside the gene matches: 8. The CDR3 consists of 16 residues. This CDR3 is CASSSYGQGVGNTIYF. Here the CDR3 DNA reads TGTGCCAGCAGCTCATATGGACAGGGTGTTGGAAACACCATATATTTT.

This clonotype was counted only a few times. DNA of the CDR3: TGTGCCAGTAGCCCCCCCGGCCCAGGGGTAGACACCGGGGAGCTGTTTTTT. It translates to CASSPPGPGVDTGELFF. This chain uses TRBV19 with TRBJ2-2; a weak D match, TRBD1 (6 bases). The germline V gene has CDR1 LNHDA and CDR2 SQIVND (reference sequence). V lost 6 bases, J lost 3 bases, and 20 bases lay in between. The CDR3 sequence is 17 residues long.

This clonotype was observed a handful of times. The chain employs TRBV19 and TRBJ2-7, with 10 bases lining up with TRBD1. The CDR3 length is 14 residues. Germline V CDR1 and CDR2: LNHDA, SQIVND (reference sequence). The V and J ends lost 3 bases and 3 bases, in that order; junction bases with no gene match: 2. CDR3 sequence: CASSIGTGVYEQYF. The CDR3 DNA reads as TGTGCCAGTAGTATTGGGACAGGGGTCTACGAGCAGTACTTC.

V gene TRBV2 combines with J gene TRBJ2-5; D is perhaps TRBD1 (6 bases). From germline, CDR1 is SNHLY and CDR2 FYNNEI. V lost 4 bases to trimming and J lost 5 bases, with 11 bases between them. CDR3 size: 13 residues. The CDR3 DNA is TGTGCCAGCAGTGCGGACAGCCGGGAGACCCAGTACTTC. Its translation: CASSADSRETQYF. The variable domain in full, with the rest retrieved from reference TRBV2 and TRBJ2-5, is EPEVTQTPSHQVTQMGQEVILRCVPISNHLYFYWYRQILGQKVEFLVSFYNNEISEKSEIFDDQFSVERPDGSNFTLKIRSTKLEDSAMYFCASSADSRETQYFGPGTRLLVL.

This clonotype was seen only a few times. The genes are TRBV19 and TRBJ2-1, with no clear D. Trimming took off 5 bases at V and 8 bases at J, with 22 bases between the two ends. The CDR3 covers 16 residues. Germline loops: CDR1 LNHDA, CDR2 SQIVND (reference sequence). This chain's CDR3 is CASSADVAHLGDEQFF. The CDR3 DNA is TGTGCCAGTAGTGCCGATGTAGCACACCTAGGAGATGAGCAGTTCTTC. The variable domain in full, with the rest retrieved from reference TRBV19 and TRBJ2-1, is DGGITQSPKYLFRKEGQNVTLSCEQNLNHDAMYWYRQDPGQGLRLIYYSQIVNDFQKGDIAEGYSVSREKKESFPLTVTSAQKNPTAFYLCASSADVAHLGDEQFFGPGTRLTVL.

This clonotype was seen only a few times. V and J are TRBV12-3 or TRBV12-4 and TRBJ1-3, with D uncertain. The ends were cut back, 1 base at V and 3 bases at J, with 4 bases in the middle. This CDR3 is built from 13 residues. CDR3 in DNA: TGTGCCAGCAGTTTAGAGGGTGGAAACACCATATATTTT. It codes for CASSLEGGNTIYF.

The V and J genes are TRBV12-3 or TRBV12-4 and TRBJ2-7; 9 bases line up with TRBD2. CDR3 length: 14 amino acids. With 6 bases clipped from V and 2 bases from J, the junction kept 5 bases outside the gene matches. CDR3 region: CASSYSGSPYEQYF. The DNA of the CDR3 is TGTGCCAGCAGCTATAGCGGGAGTCCCTACGAGCAGTACTTC.

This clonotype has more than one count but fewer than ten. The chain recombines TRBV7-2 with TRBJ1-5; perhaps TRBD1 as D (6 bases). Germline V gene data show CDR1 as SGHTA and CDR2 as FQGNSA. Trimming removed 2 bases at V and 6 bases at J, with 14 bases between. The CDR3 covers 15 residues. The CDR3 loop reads CASSLRGGGSQPQHF. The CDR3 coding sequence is TGTGCCAGCAGCTTAAGGGGGGGGGGGAGTCAGCCCCAGCATTTT.

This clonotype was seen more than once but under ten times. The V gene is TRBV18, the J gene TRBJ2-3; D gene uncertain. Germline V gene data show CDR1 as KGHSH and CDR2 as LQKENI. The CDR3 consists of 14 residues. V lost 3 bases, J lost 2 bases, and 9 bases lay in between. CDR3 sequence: CASSPPDATDTQYF. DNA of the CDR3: TGTGCCAGCTCACCGCCGGACGCCACAGATACGCAGTATTTT.

CDR3 in amino acids: CASRALLGSGIGQYF. CDR3 DNA: TGTGCCAGCAGGGCCCTTCTGGGGTCGGGGATTGGGCAGTATTTT. The rearrangement uses TRBV6-1 and TRBJ2-3; D might be TRBD2 (5 bases). Germline V gives CDR1 MNHNS, CDR2 SASEGT. The CDR3 is made up of 15 amino acids. Trimming shortened V by 6 bases and J by 11 bases, and 24 bases separated the two germline ends.